This T cell receptor beta chain was observed in a study of control samples from healthy donors and cancer patients (dated by TCRdb to 2020 to 2021). Measured from the cysteine to the phenylalanine, the CDR3 is 14 residues long. The DNA shown is the 42-base CDR3, in frame from base 1. V loses 3 bases at its end and J loses 4 bases; junction bases beyond the gene matches: 6. CDR1 GTSNPN and CDR2 SVGIG were looked up in the germline V gene (reference sequence). Notes on this clone: The antigen this receptor binds is unknown. Base qualities were left out, and no much larger clone turns up one base away.

Library preparation employed the immunoSEQ multiplex PCR assay. In TCRdb, the immuneACCESS table is reduced to in-frame sequences with V and J assigned. These tables do not hold every clone; where another copy was compared, an unresolved V gene accounts for under half, and the others remain unexplained. The sample table shows over 100,000 clones, and around nine tenths are seen once. Under 20% of the sample is in the top ten clones. This TCR was recovered from a woman aged 45 to 65 in good health. The sequenced sample consisted of blood. The chain joins TRBV30 to TRBJ1-1; TRBD1 lines up with 9 middle nucleotides. The DNA sequence is TGTGCCTGGAGGCGGACAGGGGTGGCCACTGAAGCTTTCTTT. Its protein product is CAWRRTGVATEAFF. Reference TRBV30 and TRBJ1-1 proteins supply the regions before and after the CDR3; the full variable domain is: SQTIHQWPATLVQPVGSPLSLECTVEGTSNPNLYWYRQAAGRGLQLLFYSVGIGQISSEVPQNLSASRPQDRQFILSSKKLLLSDSGFYLCAWRRTGVATEAFFGQGTRLTVV.